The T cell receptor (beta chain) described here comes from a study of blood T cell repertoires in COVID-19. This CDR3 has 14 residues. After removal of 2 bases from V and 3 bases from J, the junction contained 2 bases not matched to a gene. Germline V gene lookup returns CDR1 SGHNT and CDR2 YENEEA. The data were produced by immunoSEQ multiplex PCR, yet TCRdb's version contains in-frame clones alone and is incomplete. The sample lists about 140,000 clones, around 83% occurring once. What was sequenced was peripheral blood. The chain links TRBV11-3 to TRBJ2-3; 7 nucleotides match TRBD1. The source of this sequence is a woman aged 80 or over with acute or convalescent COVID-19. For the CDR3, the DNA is TGTGCCAGCAGCTTAACAGGGGATACAGATACGCAGTATTTT. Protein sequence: CASSLTGDTDTQYF.